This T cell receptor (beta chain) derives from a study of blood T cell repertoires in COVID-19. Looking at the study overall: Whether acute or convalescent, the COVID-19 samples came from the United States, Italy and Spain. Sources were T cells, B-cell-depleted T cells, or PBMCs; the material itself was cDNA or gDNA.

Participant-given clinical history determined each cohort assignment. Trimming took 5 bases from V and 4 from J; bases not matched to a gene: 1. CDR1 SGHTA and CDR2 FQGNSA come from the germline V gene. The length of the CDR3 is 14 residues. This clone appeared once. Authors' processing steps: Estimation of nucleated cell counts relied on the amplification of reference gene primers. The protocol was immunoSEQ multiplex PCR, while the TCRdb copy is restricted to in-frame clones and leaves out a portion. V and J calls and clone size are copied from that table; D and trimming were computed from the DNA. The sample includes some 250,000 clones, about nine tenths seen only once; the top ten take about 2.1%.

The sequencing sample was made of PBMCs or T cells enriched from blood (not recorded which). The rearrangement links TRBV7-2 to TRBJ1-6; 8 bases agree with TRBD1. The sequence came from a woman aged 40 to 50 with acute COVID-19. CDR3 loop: CASSRTGYNSPLHF. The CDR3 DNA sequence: TGTGCCAGCAGCAGGACAGGGTATAATTCACCCCTCCACTTT.